What follows are 26 T cell receptor beta chains derived from one specimen sequenced in a study of post-analysis software for immune sequencing data. What these receptors recognize is not known. Researchers reported that TCR beta cDNA libraries carried unique molecular identifiers. TCRdb independently ran MiXCR on the PCR reads; one entry per CDR3 protein. Found here are 750,000 to 950,000 distinct CDR3 sequences, about 53% of them singletons; the top ten hold over 4%. Whole-study findings and limits: Elevated frequency relative to controls characterized roughly five TRBV segments in patients, TRBV5-6, TRBV5-1 and TRBV20-1 among them.

Sequenced input: blood. These receptors were collected from a girl aged 10-17 years with multiple sclerosis.

This chain uses TRBV3-1 with TRBJ2-3; 14 bases are a match to TRBD2. Trimming at V came to 0 bases and at J to 8 bases, leaving 13 bases not matched to a gene. CDR1 LGHDT and CDR2 YNNKEL come from the germline V gene (reference sequence). The CDR3 is 19 residues long. Here the CDR3 reads CASSQDSPGTSGSGGTQYF. The DNA of the CDR3 is TGTGCCAGCAGCCAAGATTCTCCAGGGACTAGCGGGAGTGGTGGTACGCAGTATTTT.

The V and J genes are TRBV20-1 and TRBJ1-5; the D gene is possibly TRBD1 (6 bases). Trimming took 1 base from V and 9 from J, leaving 13 bases between them. Germline V gene lookup returns CDR1 DFQATT and CDR2 SNEGSKA (reference sequence). CDR3 size: 13 residues. DNA of the CDR3: TGCAGTGCTAGAGGAGAGACGACAGGGCCCCAGCATTTT. Protein sequence: CSARGETTGPQHF.

This chain joins TRBV29-1 and TRBJ2-3; D might be TRBD1 (6 bases). Trimming left V 6 bases short and J 4 bases short, with 14 bases between. CDR1 and CDR2 (germline): SQVTM, ANQGSEA. There are 13 residues in the CDR3. The CDR3: CSVTGQGSDTQYF. DNA for the CDR3: TGCAGCGTCACAGGCCAGGGGTCAGATACGCAGTATTTT.

The chain couples TRBV10-2 to TRBJ1-5; TRBD1 might be the D (5 bases). With 5 bases removed from V and 6 bases from J, the gap between germline ends came to 14 bases. Germline loops: CDR1 WSHSY, CDR2 SAAADI. The CDR3 has 14 residues. This chain's CDR3 is CASSNTGGIQPQHF. CDR3 bases: TGCGCCAGCAGTAATACAGGAGGCATTCAGCCCCAGCATTTT.

The genes are TRBV9 and TRBJ2-3; no definite D call. The germline CDR1 and CDR2 sequences are SGDLS and YYNGEE. There are 15 residues in the CDR3. V was clipped by 0 bases and J by 4 bases, with 12 bases between them. CDR3 residues: CASSVGNWIADTQYF. The CDR3, as DNA: TGTGCCAGCAGCGTAGGTAATTGGATCGCAGATACGCAGTATTTT.

This clonotype has only a few counts. The chain has TRBV20-1 and TRBJ2-7; 14 bases align to TRBD2. The CDR3 is 16 amino acids. Per germline, CDR1 DFQATT and CDR2 SNEGSKA (reference sequence). Unmatched junction bases numbered 4, after V lost 0 bases and J lost 3 bases. The CDR3 is CSARDGTSGSLYEQYF. The CDR3 nucleotides are TGCAGTGCTAGAGACGGGACTAGCGGGAGCCTCTACGAGCAGTACTTC.

The chain employs TRBV20-1 and TRBJ1-2; D remains ambiguous. Germline V gene sequence: CDR1 DFQATT, CDR2 SNEGSKA (reference sequence). V lost 2 bases, J lost 0 bases, and 13 bases lay in between. The CDR3 sequence is 15 residues long. CDR3 residues: CSARTQGGANYGYTF. The CDR3 nucleotides read TGCAGTGCTAGAACCCAAGGAGGTGCTAACTATGGCTACACCTTC.

This clonotype has a single count. CDR3 sequence: CASSLNAGSIYEQYF. CDR3 in DNA: TGCGCCAGCAGCTTGAACGCGGGATCCATCTACGAGCAGTACTTC. This chain connects TRBV5-1 to TRBJ2-7; perhaps TRBD2 as D (6 bases). The CDR3 contains 15 residues. The germline V and J ends were trimmed by 1 base and 3 bases, with 14 bases remaining between them. CDR1 is SGHRS and CDR2 is YFSETQ in the germline V gene. The full variable domain, its missing parts supplied by reference TRBV5-1 and TRBJ2-7, is KAGVTQTPRYLIKTRGQQVTLSCSPISGHRSVSWYQQTPGQGLQFLFEYFSETQRNKGNFPGRFSGRQFSNSRSEMNVSTLELGDSALYLCASSLNAGSIYEQYFGPGTRLTVT.

The rearrangement uses TRBV28 and TRBJ1-4; a weak D match, TRBD1 (6 bases). CDR3 length equals 17 residues. Germline V gene data show CDR1 as MDHEN and CDR2 as SYDVKM. Trimming took off 5 bases at V and 3 bases at J, with 19 bases between the two ends. CDR3 bases: TGTGCCAGCAGTGTGGAGTCTCGAGGACAGCCTAATGAAAAACTGTTTTTT. This sequence encodes CASSVESRGQPNEKLFF.

The chain employs TRBV5-5 and TRBJ2-1; the match to TRBD2 covers 7 bases. The J call may be faulty, since TRBJ2-7 better matches the DNA end. Germline CDR1 and CDR2: SGHKS and YYEKEE (reference sequence). The CDR3 has 18 amino acids. For the CDR3, the DNA is TGTGCCAGCAGCTCCGGGAACTACGCTAGCGGACCTGAGAATGAGCAGTACTTC. Encoded protein: CASSSGNYASGPENEQYF.

The chain uses TRBV6-5 and TRBJ1-1, with 7 positions matching TRBD1. The CDR3 covers 15 residues. Germline V gives CDR1 MNHEY, CDR2 SVGAGI. V lost 6 bases and J lost 1; bases outside the gene matches: 8. The CDR3 reads CASRHRGAPNTEAFF. In DNA form, the CDR3 reads TGTGCCAGCAGACACAGGGGCGCTCCGAACACTGAAGCTTTCTTT.

This clonotype was seen only a few times. The chain is built from TRBV5-1 and TRBJ2-4; 7 bases align to TRBD2. The J call could be wrong; TRBJ2-7 is a better fit for the DNA end. The CDR3 totals 14 residues. Germline CDR1 and CDR2: SGHRS and YFSETQ. The CDR3: CASSLAGRADEQYF. The CDR3 region has the DNA TGCGCCAGCAGCTTGGCAGGGAGGGCCGACGAGCAGTACTTC.

This clonotype showed up just a few times. The J gene is TRBJ2-7, the V gene TRBV27; possible D gene TRBD1, 5 bases. CDR3 length equals 15 residues. CDR1 and CDR2 (germline): MNHEY, SMNVEV (reference sequence). V was shortened by 2 bases and J by 2 bases, with 13 bases between the two germline ends. CDR3 nucleotides: TGTGCCAGCAGTTTAGATCGGACATCGCCCTACGAGCAGTACTTC. Its protein product is CASSLDRTSPYEQYF.

This rearrangement joins TRBV5-1 to TRBJ2-1; no clear D gene. V was clipped by 3 bases and J by 15 bases, with 13 bases between them. CDR1 and CDR2 (germline): SGHRS, YFSETQ. This CDR3 comprises 11 residues. CDR3 in DNA: TGCGCCAGCAGCTCCCGGGTAGGCTGGTTCTTC. This gives the protein CASSSRVGWFF. The whole variable domain, remainder taken from reference TRBV5-1 and TRBJ2-1, is KAGVTQTPRYLIKTRGQQVTLSCSPISGHRSVSWYQQTPGQGLQFLFEYFSETQRNKGNFPGRFSGRQFSNSRSEMNVSTLELGDSALYLCASSSRVGWFFGPGTRLTVL.

This chain joins TRBV3-1 and TRBJ2-1, with TRBD2 identical over 9 bases. This CDR3 spans 13 amino acids. V was pared by 2 bases and J by 9 bases, with 2 bases of the junction left unmatched. The germline V gene has CDR1 LGHDT and CDR2 YNNKEL (reference sequence). For the CDR3, the DNA is TGTGCCAGCAGCCAAAAAGCGGGAGGTGAGCAGTTCTTC. Its protein is CASSQKAGGEQFF.

The V gene is TRBV6-5, the J gene TRBJ2-4; TRBD2 matches at 11 bases. The J call may be mistaken, given a closer DNA end match to TRBJ2-7. This CDR3 is 15 amino acids long. CDR1 is MNHEY and CDR2 is SVGAGI in the germline V gene. The CDR3 bases are TGTGCCAGCAGTTACCGGACTAGCGGGCTCTACGAGCAGTACTTC. Encoded protein: CASSYRTSGLYEQYF.

This chain uses TRBV20-1 with TRBJ1-5; D gene uncertain. The CDR3 has 13 residues. V lost 3 bases to trimming and J lost 6 bases, with 12 bases between them. CDR1 and CDR2 from the germline V gene are DFQATT and SNEGSKA (reference sequence). The CDR3 is CSASRGGSQPQHF. Written as DNA, the CDR3 is TGCAGTGCTAGTCGGGGAGGGAGTCAGCCCCAGCATTTT.

The J gene is TRBJ1-2, the V gene TRBV12-3 or TRBV12-4, with unresolved D. The CDR3 contains 11 residues. V dropped 8 bases and J dropped 5 bases, with 9 bases sitting between them. In nucleotides, the CDR3 is TGTGCCAGCGGGTATAAGTATGGCTACACCTTC. Translating it yields CASGYKYGYTF.

The chain employs TRBV20-1 and TRBJ1-1, with no clear D. The ends were cut back, 1 base at V and 4 bases at J, with 7 bases in the middle. The CDR3 loop spans 12 amino acids. Germline values: CDR1 DFQATT, CDR2 SNEGSKA (reference sequence). CDR3 loop: CSARGTGTEAFF. The DNA for the CDR3 is TGCAGTGCTAGAGGGACCGGCACTGAAGCTTTCTTT.

The V call is TRBV20-1, the J call TRBJ2-1; D is possibly TRBD2 (6 bases). This CDR3 comprises 13 residues. Trimming took off 6 bases at V and 7 bases at J, with 16 bases between the two ends. CDR1 and CDR2 (germline): DFQATT, SNEGSKA (reference sequence). The CDR3 is CSAPVARGNEQFF. Written as DNA, the CDR3 is TGCAGTGCGCCAGTCGCTCGGGGGAATGAGCAGTTCTTC.

This chain joins TRBV3-1 and TRBJ2-4, with TRBD2 identical over 8 bases. The J call may be in error: the DNA end matches TRBJ2-7 better. Per germline, CDR1 LGHDT and CDR2 YNNKEL (reference sequence). The CDR3 is 15 amino acids. CDR3 loop: CASSHRGGLRYEQYF. In nucleotides, the CDR3 is TGTGCCAGCAGCCATCGGGGGGGGCTGCGCTACGAGCAGTACTTC.

Only a few counts were recorded for this clonotype. The V gene is TRBV29-1, the J gene TRBJ2-7, with 8 positions matching TRBD1. Trimming at V came to 5 bases and at J to 2 bases, leaving 5 bases not matched to a gene. Germline lookup yields CDR1 SQVTM and CDR2 ANQGSEA. There are 13 residues in the CDR3. The CDR3 spells CSVLDRATYEQYF. The CDR3 DNA sequence: TGCAGCGTTTTGGACAGGGCGACCTACGAGCAGTACTTC.

The chain joins TRBV27 to TRBJ1-1; D might be TRBD1 (5 bases). CDR3 length equals 13 residues. V was shortened by 1 base and J by 4 bases, with 7 bases between the two germline ends. In germline, CDR1 is MNHEY, CDR2 SMNVEV (reference sequence). Here the CDR3 reads CASSLWRGTEAFF. Written as DNA, the CDR3 is TGTGCCAGCAGTTTATGGAGGGGCACTGAAGCTTTCTTT.

The chain is built from TRBV4-1 and TRBJ2-1, with 14 bases aligning to TRBD2. Germline values: CDR1 MGHRA, CDR2 YSYEKL. The V and J ends lost 4 bases and 6 bases, in that order; junction bases with no gene match: 5. The CDR3 has 16 residues. CDR3 coding DNA: TGCGCCAGCAGCCCAGGGACTAGCGGGAGAATCAATGAGCAGTTCTTC. It yields the protein CASSPGTSGRINEQFF.

This chain uses TRBV7-3 with TRBJ2-6, with D perhaps TRBD1 (6 bases). With 6 bases removed from V and 1 base from J, the gap between germline ends came to 7 bases. There are 14 residues in the CDR3. Germline V lookup: CDR1 SGHTA, CDR2 FQGTGA. This CDR3 is CASRQGSGANVLTF. CDR3 nucleotides: TGTGCCAGCAGACAGGGATCTGGGGCCAACGTCCTGACTTTC.

The chain joins TRBV20-1 to TRBJ1-1; 7 positions agree with TRBD1. This CDR3 has 13 amino acids. With V trimmed by 4 bases and J by 1 base, 3 bases remained unmatched. Per germline, CDR1 DFQATT and CDR2 SNEGSKA (reference sequence). The CDR3 sequence is CSATRDRNTEAFF. In DNA, the CDR3 is TGCAGTGCTACCAGGGACAGGAACACTGAAGCTTTCTTT.